The next 29 T cell receptor beta chains were all read from a single sample in a study of blood T cells in healthy people across ages. For the second PCR, which ran for roughly 7 to 11 cycles, a sample-barcoded 5' primer and a J-beta primer mix were used. MiXCR, run by TCRdb on the 5' RACE reads, gives a single entry per CDR3 protein. The sample includes around 1.5 million distinct CDR3 sequences, roughly 32% seen only once; the top ten take over 9%. What was sequenced was blood. The receptor source for this set is a woman aged 25 to 45 in good health.

This clonotype was detected only a few times. The chain couples TRBV6-1 to TRBJ2-7; 11 bases are a match to TRBD2. This CDR3 is 15 amino acids long. Germline CDR1 reads MNHNS; CDR2 reads SASEGT. V trimming: 6 bases; J trimming: 3 bases; junction bases outside the gene matches: 7. The CDR3: CASRPGTSGIYEQYF. The CDR3 DNA reads as TGTGCCAGCAGACCCGGGACTAGCGGAATCTACGAGCAGTACTTC.

In the case of this clonotype: It may be a read error: a sequence one base away is much more abundant. This rearrangement joins TRBV7-2 to TRBJ2-3, with 10 nucleotides matching TRBD2. The germline V gene has CDR1 SGHTA and CDR2 FQGNSA. CDR3 size: 15 residues. CDR3 in amino acids: CANSRTSGATDTQYF. The CDR3 DNA reads as TGTGCCAACAGCCGGACTAGCGGCGCCACAGATACGCAGTATTTT.

The V gene is TRBV12-3 or TRBV12-4, the J gene TRBJ1-2, with D unclear. Trimming left V 5 bases short and J 5 bases short, with 15 bases between. The CDR3 runs to 14 residues. The CDR3 loop reads CASSPHYNQYGYTF. The CDR3 coding sequence is TGTGCCAGCAGTCCACATTACAACCAGTATGGCTACACCTTC.

The CDR3 sequence is CSASALQNYGYTF. The CDR3, as DNA: TGCAGTGCTAGTGCCCTACAGAACTATGGCTACACCTTC. The gene calls are TRBV20-1 and TRBJ1-2; D is ambiguous. Looked up from germline, CDR1 is DFQATT and CDR2 is SNEGSKA (reference sequence). Trimming stripped 3 bases from V and 2 bases from J, with 10 bases between. The CDR3 is made up of 13 amino acids.

In this sample, this clonotype turned up a few times. The chain is built from TRBV11-1 and TRBJ2-6, with 8 bases that match TRBD2. The length of the CDR3 is 17 residues. V shed 5 bases, J shed 1 base, and the junction held 7 bases outside the gene matches. The germline CDR1 and CDR2 sequences are SGHAT and FQDESV (reference sequence). The CDR3, as DNA: TGTGCCAGCAGCCAAAACGGGAGGGGTTCTGGGGCCAACGTCCTGACTTTC. Translated, it gives CASSQNGRGSGANVLTF.

The sample holds a few counts of this clonotype. The rearrangement uses TRBV5-1 and TRBJ2-5, with 7 bases aligning to TRBD1. Germline CDR1 SGHRS, CDR2 YFSETQ. Germline trimming cut 3 bases from V and 2 bases from J; bases unmatched to any gene: 10. The CDR3 is 16 residues long. The CDR3 coding sequence is TGCGCCAGCAGCTCCGGACCGACAGGGCCTCAAGAGACCCAGTACTTC. It is translated as CASSSGPTGPQETQYF.

With respect to this clonotype: A much larger clone lies a single base off, so this may be a read error. The V and J genes are TRBV20-1 and TRBJ2-1, with D hard to call. The germline gives CDR1 DFQATT, CDR2 SNEGSKA (reference sequence). The CDR3 is made up of 12 amino acids. For the CDR3, the DNA is TGCAGGGCTAGTTTTGGCGCGAACGAGCAGTTCTTC. Amino acids: CRASFGANEQFF.

This clonotype was found a few times. The chain links TRBV20-1 to TRBJ2-7, with D hard to call. Trimming cost V 3 bases and J 2 bases, with 8 bases left between them. Germline V gene lookup returns CDR1 DFQATT and CDR2 SNEGSKA (reference sequence). The length of the CDR3 is 12 residues. The CDR3 is CSASDKAYEQYF. For the CDR3, the DNA is TGCAGTGCTAGTGATAAAGCCTACGAGCAGTACTTC.

J is TRBJ2-1 and V is TRBV7-9; tentatively, D is TRBD1 (6 bases). CDR1 SEHNR and CDR2 FQNEAQ come from the germline V gene (reference sequence). V lost 5 bases and J 7 bases, leaving 18 bases between the germline ends. The CDR3 spans 15 residues. CDR3 in amino acids: CASSPSGALRNEQFF. CDR3 sequence (DNA): TGTGCCAGCAGCCCATCAGGGGCGCTGAGGAATGAGCAGTTCTTC.

The gene calls are TRBV7-2 and TRBJ2-2, with 8 bases fitting TRBD1. The V segment lost 1 base and the J segment 6 bases; nucleotides outside the gene matches: 7. CDR1 and CDR2 (germline): SGHTA, FQGNSA. The CDR3 runs to 16 residues. As DNA, the CDR3 is TGTGCCAGCAGCTTAGTATCAGGGGGCTCGTCCGGGGAGCTGTTTTTT. Its protein product is CASSLVSGGSSGELFF.

Ten or more counts support this clonotype. The rearrangement uses TRBV5-1 and TRBJ2-5; no definite D call. V was trimmed by 2 bases and J by 1 base, leaving 9 bases between them. The CDR3 extends over 14 amino acids. The germline V gene encodes CDR1 SGHRS and CDR2 YFSETQ. The CDR3 nucleotides read TGCGCCAGCAGCTTTTGGACGGGCCAAGAGACCCAGTACTTC. Translated: CASSFWTGQETQYF.

This rearrangement joins TRBV27 to TRBJ2-7, with 11 bases lining up with TRBD1. Germline CDR1 is MNHEY and CDR2 is SMNVEV (reference sequence). The CDR3 loop spans 15 amino acids. Losses at the gene ends were 4 bases for V and 4 bases for J; bases not matched to a gene: 6. The CDR3 region is CASSYGTGGGYEQYF. The CDR3, as DNA: TGTGCCAGCAGTTACGGGACAGGGGGGGGTTACGAGCAGTACTTC.

This clonotype occurred a few times. CDR3 in DNA: TGTGCCATCAGTGAGTCGAGGACTAGCGGTACCAATGAGCAGTTCTTC. It is translated as CAISESRTSGTNEQFF. V gene TRBV10-3 combines with J gene TRBJ2-1, with 10 bases fitting TRBD2. This CDR3 has 16 residues. The V segment lost 0 bases and the J segment 6 bases; nucleotides outside the gene matches: 5. The germline V gene encodes CDR1 ENHRY and CDR2 SYGVKD.

The sample holds a few counts of this clonotype. DNA for the CDR3: TGTGCCAGCAGTCGGACTAGCGCCCCTGAGGAGCAGTACTTC. Amino acid sequence: CASSRTSAPEEQYF. J is TRBJ2-5 and V is TRBV7-9; TRBD2 aligns across 9 bases. This CDR3 spans 14 amino acids. J gave up 11 bases and V 6 bases, and 13 bases lay outside the gene matches. CDR1 is SEHNR and CDR2 is FQNEAQ in the germline V gene (reference sequence).

With regard to this clonotype: A much larger clone differs by one base, so this may be a read error. The rearrangement uses TRBV11-2 and TRBJ2-3; no clear D. The V end was cut by 5 bases, the J end by 2 bases, with 14 bases between. Germline V lookup: CDR1 SGHAT, CDR2 FQNNGV. CDR3 size: 15 residues. Here the CDR3 reads CASSVTSSITDTQYF. CDR3 bases: TGTGCCAGCAGCGTAACCAGTTCAATCACAGATACGCAGTATTTT.

A note on this clonotype: Compared with germline, one end of the junction differs, possibly owing to a read error. The chain employs TRBV5-5 and TRBJ2-5; tentative D call: TRBD1 (6 bases). Germline loops: CDR1 SGHKS, CDR2 YYEKEE (reference sequence). The CDR3 totals 16 residues. The CDR3 DNA sequence: TGTGCCAGCAGCTTGGACCGGGACACCCACCAAGAGGCCCAGTACTTC. This sequence encodes CASSLDRDTHQEAQYF.

The V and J genes are TRBV7-9 and TRBJ2-5; 9 bases are a match to TRBD1. CDR3 length equals 17 residues. J lost 1 base, V lost 8 bases, and 14 bases had no gene match. Per the germline V gene, CDR1 is SEHNR and CDR2 is FQNEAQ (reference sequence). This CDR3 is CASRPAPGQGSQETQYF. The CDR3 DNA sequence: TGTGCCAGCCGGCCGGCCCCGGGACAGGGTTCCCAAGAGACCCAGTACTTC.

In this sample, this clonotype turned up many times. The V call is TRBV7-3, the J call TRBJ2-1; 14 positions agree with TRBD2. V dropped 5 bases and J dropped 7; count of bases not matched to a gene: 4. The CDR3 totals 15 residues. Germline loops: CDR1 SGHTA, CDR2 FQGTGA. For the CDR3, the DNA is TGTGCCAGCAGCCCGACTAGCGGGAGGGGAAATGAGCAGTTCTTC. Translation gives CASSPTSGRGNEQFF.

V is TRBV27 and J is TRBJ2-3; a possible D gene is TRBD1 (6 bases). Germline values: CDR1 MNHEY, CDR2 SMNVEV (reference sequence). V was shortened by 5 bases and J by 2 bases, with 23 bases between the two germline ends. The CDR3 runs to 18 residues. CDR3 residues: CASSTYSTGEVVTDTQYF. CDR3 nucleotides: TGTGCCAGCAGTACGTACTCGACAGGCGAGGTTGTCACAGATACGCAGTATTTT.

The CDR3 is CATSEQAGWSGNEQFF. CDR3 coding DNA: TGTGCCACCAGTGAGCAAGCGGGATGGTCCGGCAATGAGCAGTTCTTC. The chain joins TRBV24-1 to TRBJ2-1; 7 bases line up with TRBD2. CDR1 is KGHDR, CDR2 SFDVKD, per germline. The V and J ends lost 4 bases and 6 bases, in that order; junction bases with no gene match: 11. CDR3 length equals 16 residues.

This clonotype has more than one count but fewer than ten. At one end, the junction sequence differs from germline, possibly due to a read error. The CDR3 DNA is TGTGCCATCAGTGAGGCGGAGGATAGCGGGAGTCGAGAGACCCGGTACTTC. Encoded protein: CAISEAEDSGSRETRYF. V usage is TRBV10-3 and J usage is TRBJ2-5, with TRBD2 matching 9 bases. The CDR3 length is 17 residues. CDR1 ENHRY and CDR2 SYGVKD come from the germline V gene.

A remark on this clonotype: The junction departs from germline at one end; a sequencing error may be responsible. The chain employs TRBV11-1 and TRBJ2-7; D is unclear. Germline values: CDR1 SGHAT, CDR2 FQDESV (reference sequence). The CDR3 spans 11 residues. Here the CDR3 DNA reads TGTGCCAGCAGGGAGAACTACGGGCAGTACTTC. Protein sequence: CASRENYGQYF.

A remark on this clonotype: A read error may explain this, as a much larger clone is one base away. The chain joins TRBV29-1 to TRBJ2-1; D not resolved. The CDR3 covers 11 residues. Germline V lookup: CDR1 SQVTM, CDR2 ANQGSEA. V lost 4 bases and J 9 bases, leaving 10 bases between the germline ends. The CDR3 protein is CSVVILSEQFF. The CDR3 bases are TGCAGCGTTGTCATCTTGAGTGAGCAGTTCTTC.

The rearrangement uses TRBV20-1 and TRBJ2-1; 8 bases are a match to TRBD2. Germline CDR1 is DFQATT and CDR2 is SNEGSKA (reference sequence). The CDR3 has 15 amino acids. V shed 5 bases, J shed 6 bases, and the junction held 12 bases outside the gene matches. In DNA, the CDR3 is TGCAGTGCTCCCTTGGGAGCGGGGGTCACCAATGAGCAGTTCTTC. Translation gives CSAPLGAGVTNEQFF.

The CDR3 sequence is CASSLVRGGEQYF. Here the CDR3 DNA reads TGTGCCAGCAGCTTAGTTCGGGGAGGCGAGCAGTACTTC. The chain is built from TRBV7-2 and TRBJ2-5; D possibly corresponds to TRBD2 (6 bases). The J call may be in error: the DNA end matches TRBJ2-7 better. This CDR3 is built from 13 residues. Germline V gene lookup returns CDR1 SGHTA and CDR2 FQGNSA.

The chain joins TRBV25-1 to TRBJ1-1, with D possibly being TRBD1 (6 bases). Germline CDR1 and CDR2: MGHDK and SYGVNS. The CDR3 extends over 14 amino acids. V was pared by 4 bases and J by 5 bases, with 14 bases between. CDR3 DNA sequence: TGTGCCAGCAGTGGAACAGGGTCGTGGACTGAAGCTTTCTTT. Translated: CASSGTGSWTEAFF.

V and J are TRBV6-2 or TRBV6-3 and TRBJ2-5, with a tentative D call TRBD2 (5 bases). The CDR3 sequence is 13 residues long. Trimming pared 6 bases from V and 11 bases from J, leaving 19 bases between. Germline CDR1 reads MNHEY; CDR2 reads SVGEGT. The CDR3 here is CASRALVAGEQYF. DNA of the CDR3: TGTGCCAGCAGGGCGCTAGTGGCGGGTGAGCAGTACTTC.

This clonotype was found a few times. The chain employs TRBV7-9 and TRBJ1-1, with no clear D. Germline V gene data show CDR1 as SEHNR and CDR2 as FQNEAQ (reference sequence). The CDR3 loop spans 16 amino acids. Trimming stripped 1 base from V and 7 bases from J, with 19 bases between. CDR3 amino acids: CASSLGRRVDSVEAFF. CDR3 bases: TGTGCCAGCAGCTTAGGCAGGAGAGTCGATAGCGTTGAAGCTTTCTTT.

This clonotype has a handful of counts. This chain links TRBV20-1 with TRBJ2-5; no firm D call. This CDR3 region has 12 residues. The ends were cut back, 5 bases at V and 1 base at J, with 8 bases in the middle. Germline V gives CDR1 DFQATT, CDR2 SNEGSKA (reference sequence). The DNA of the CDR3 is TGCAGTGCTTTGGGCAGCCAAGAGACCCAGTACTTC. This encodes CSALGSQETQYF.